This TCR beta chain was recovered during a study of blood T cell repertoires in COVID-19. About the study: The United States, Italy and Spain provided the acute and convalescent COVID-19 samples.

The CDR3 is 15 amino acids. With V trimmed by 5 bases and J by 4 bases, 7 bases remained unmatched. Per the germline V gene, CDR1 is SGHTA and CDR2 is FQGNSA. In the source study's methods: Nucleated cell number was recorded as an estimate derived from reference gene primer amplification. Using immunoSEQ multiplex PCR, the repertoire was profiled, and TCRdb retains in-frame clones only, with some absent. V and J calls plus clone size are reproduced from that table; the DNA served to infer D and trimming. This table has more than 250,000 clones, nearly 90% appearing once. Participant ages covered about 18 to 95 years across 24 US areas. Participants had their cohort set by participant-reported clinical history.

Sequences were obtained from PBMCs or T cells enriched from blood (not recorded which). V is TRBV7-2 and J is TRBJ1-5, with 8 bases identical to TRBD1. The sequence was collected from a woman aged 18-29 years with acute COVID-19. In DNA form, the CDR3 reads TGTGCCAGCAGCCCAAAGACAGGGGCTAATCAGCCCCAGCATTTT. Encoded protein: CASSPKTGANQPQHF.